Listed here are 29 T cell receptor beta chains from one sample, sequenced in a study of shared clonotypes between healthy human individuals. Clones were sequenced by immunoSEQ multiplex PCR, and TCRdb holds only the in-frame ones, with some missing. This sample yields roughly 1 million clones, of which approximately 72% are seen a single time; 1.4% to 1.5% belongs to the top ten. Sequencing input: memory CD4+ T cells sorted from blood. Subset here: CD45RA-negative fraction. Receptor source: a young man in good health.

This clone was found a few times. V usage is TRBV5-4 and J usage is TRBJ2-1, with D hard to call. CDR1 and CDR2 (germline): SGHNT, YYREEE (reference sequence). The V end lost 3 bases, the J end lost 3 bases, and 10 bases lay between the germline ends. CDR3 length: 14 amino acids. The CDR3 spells CASSSPADYNEQFF. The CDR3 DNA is TGTGCCAGCAGCTCCCCTGCCGACTACAATGAGCAGTTCTTC.

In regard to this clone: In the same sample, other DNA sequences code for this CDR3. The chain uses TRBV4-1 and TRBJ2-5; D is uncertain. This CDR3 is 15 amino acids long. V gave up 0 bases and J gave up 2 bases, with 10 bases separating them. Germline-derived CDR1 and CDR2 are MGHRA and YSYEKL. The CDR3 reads CASSQDINRQETQYF. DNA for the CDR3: TGCGCCAGCAGCCAAGATATAAACAGACAAGAGACCCAGTACTTC.

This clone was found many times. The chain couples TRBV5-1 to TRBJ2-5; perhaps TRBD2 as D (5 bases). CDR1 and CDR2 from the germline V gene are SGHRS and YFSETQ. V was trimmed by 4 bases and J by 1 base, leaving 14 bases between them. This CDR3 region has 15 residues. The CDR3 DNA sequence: TGCGCCAGCAGCATAGGGTTAGCGCCCCAAGAGACCCAGTACTTC. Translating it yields CASSIGLAPQETQYF.

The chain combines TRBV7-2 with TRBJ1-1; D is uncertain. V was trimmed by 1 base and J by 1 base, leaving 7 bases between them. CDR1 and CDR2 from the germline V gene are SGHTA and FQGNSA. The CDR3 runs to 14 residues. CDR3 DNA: TGTGCCAGCAGCTTAGGGAACAAGAACACTGAAGCTTTCTTT. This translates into CASSLGNKNTEAFF.

This chain's CDR3 is CASSMAGNLLEQYF. In DNA, the CDR3 is TGTGCCAGCAGTATGGCAGGGAACCTCTTAGAGCAGTACTTC. The gene calls are TRBV6-1 and TRBJ2-7, with a tentative D call TRBD1 (5 bases). The V gene's germline CDR1 is MNHNS and CDR2 SASEGT. CDR3 length equals 14 residues. V shed 5 bases and J shed 7 bases, with 18 bases lying between them.

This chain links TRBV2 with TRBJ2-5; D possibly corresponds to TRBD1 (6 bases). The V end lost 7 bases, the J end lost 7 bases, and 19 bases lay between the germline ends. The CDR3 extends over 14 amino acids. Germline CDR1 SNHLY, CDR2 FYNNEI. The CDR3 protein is CASIKEPGAGTQYF. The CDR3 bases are TGTGCCAGCATAAAAGAACCAGGGGCAGGGACCCAGTACTTC.

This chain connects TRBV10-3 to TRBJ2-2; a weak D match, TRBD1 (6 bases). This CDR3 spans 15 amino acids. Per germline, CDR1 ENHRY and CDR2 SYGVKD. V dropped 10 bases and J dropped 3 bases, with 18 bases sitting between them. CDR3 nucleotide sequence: TGTGCCAGCAAAACAGGGTTCCAGGACACCGGGGAGCTGTTTTTT. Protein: CASKTGFQDTGELFF.

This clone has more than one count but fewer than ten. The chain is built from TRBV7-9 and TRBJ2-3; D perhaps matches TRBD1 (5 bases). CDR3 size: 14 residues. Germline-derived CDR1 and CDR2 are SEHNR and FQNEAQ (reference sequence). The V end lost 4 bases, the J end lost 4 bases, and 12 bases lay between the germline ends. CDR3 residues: CASSSRLGADTQYF. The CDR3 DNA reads TGTGCCAGCAGCTCCCGGCTAGGGGCAGATACGCAGTATTTT. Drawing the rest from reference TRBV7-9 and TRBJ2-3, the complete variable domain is DTGVSQNPRHKITKRGQNVTFRCDPISEHNRLYWYRQTLGQGPEFLTYFQNEAQLEKSRLLSDRFSAERPKGSFSTLEIQRTEQGDSAMYLCASSSRLGADTQYFGPGTRLTVL.

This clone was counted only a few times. The CDR3 nucleotides read TGTGCCAGCAGCTTGGCTAGGGTTACTGAAGCTTTCTTT. It is translated as CASSLARVTEAFF. The chain has TRBV5-6 and TRBJ1-1; D uncertain. Per germline, CDR1 SGHDT and CDR2 YYEEEE. Trimming took 0 bases from V and 5 from J, leaving 8 bases between them. The CDR3 is 13 residues long.

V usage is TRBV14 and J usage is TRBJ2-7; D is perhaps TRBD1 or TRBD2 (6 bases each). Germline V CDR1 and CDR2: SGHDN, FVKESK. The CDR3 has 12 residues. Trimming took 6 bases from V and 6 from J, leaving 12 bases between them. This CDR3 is CASSSQGLEQYF. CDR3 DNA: TGTGCCAGCAGTTCACAGGGACTCGAGCAGTACTTC.

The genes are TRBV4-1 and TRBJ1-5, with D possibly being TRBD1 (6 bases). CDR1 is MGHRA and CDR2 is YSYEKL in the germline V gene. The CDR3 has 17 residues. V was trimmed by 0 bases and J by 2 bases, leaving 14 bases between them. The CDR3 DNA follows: TGCGCCAGCAGCCAAGAGGGGGGGCATGCGGGCAATCAGCCCCAGCATTTT. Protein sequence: CASSQEGGHAGNQPQHF.

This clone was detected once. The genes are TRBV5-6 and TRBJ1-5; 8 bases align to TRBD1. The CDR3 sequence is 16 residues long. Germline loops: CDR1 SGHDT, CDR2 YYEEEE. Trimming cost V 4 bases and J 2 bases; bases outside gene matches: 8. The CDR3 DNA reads TGTGCCAGCAGCGCGAGGCAGGGGGCGGGCAATCAGCCCCAGCATTTT. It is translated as CASSARQGAGNQPQHF. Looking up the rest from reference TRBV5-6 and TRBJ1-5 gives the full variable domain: DAGVTQSPTHLIKTRGQQVTLRCSPKSGHDTVSWYQQALGQGPQFIFQYYEEEERQRGNFPDRFSGHQFPNYSSELNVNALLLGDSALYLCASSARQGAGNQPQHFGDGTRLSIL.

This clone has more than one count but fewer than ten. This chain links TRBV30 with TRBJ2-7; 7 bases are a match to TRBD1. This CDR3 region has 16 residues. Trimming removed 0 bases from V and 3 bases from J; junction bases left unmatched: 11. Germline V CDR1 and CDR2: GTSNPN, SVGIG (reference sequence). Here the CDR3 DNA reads TGTGCCTGGAGTGTAGAGGGGGCAGGGGGATACTACGAGCAGTACTTC. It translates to CAWSVEGAGGYYEQYF. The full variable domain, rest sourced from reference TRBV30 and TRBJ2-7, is SQTIHQWPATLVQPVGSPLSLECTVEGTSNPNLYWYRQAAGRGLQLLFYSVGIGQISSEVPQNLSASRPQDRQFILSSKKLLLSDSGFYLCAWSVEGAGGYYEQYFGPGTRLTVT.

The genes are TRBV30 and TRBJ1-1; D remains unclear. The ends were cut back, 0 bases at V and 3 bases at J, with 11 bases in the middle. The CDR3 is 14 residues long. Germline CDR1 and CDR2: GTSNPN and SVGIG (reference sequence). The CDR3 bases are TGTGCCTGGAGTGTATATAGAAGGGACACTGAAGCTTTCTTT. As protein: CAWSVYRRDTEAFF.

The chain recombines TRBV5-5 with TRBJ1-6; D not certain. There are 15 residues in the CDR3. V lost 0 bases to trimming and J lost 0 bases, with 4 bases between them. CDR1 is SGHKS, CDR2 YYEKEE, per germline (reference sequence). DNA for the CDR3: TGTGCCAGCAGCTTGGAGGACTCCTATAATTCACCCCTCCACTTT. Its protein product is CASSLEDSYNSPLHF.

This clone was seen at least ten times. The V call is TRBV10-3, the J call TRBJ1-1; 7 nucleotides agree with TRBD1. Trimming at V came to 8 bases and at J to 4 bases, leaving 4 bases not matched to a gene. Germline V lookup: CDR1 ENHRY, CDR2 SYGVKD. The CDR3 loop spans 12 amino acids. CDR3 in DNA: TGTGCCATCCAGAGACAGGGCACTGAAGCTTTCTTT. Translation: CAIQRQGTEAFF.

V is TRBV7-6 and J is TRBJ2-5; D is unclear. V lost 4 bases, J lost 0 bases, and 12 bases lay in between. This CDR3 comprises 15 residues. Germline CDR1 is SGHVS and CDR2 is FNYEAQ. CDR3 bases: TGTGCCAGCAGCTCCCTCGCACGGAACCAAGAGACCCAGTACTTC. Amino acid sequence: CASSSLARNQETQYF.

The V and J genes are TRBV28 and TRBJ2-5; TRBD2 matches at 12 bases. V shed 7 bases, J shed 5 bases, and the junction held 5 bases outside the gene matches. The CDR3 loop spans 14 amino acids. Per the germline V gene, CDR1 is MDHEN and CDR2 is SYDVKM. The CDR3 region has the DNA TGTGCCAGCACTCCTAGCGGGGGGGGTGAGACCCAGTACTTC. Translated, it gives CASTPSGGGETQYF.

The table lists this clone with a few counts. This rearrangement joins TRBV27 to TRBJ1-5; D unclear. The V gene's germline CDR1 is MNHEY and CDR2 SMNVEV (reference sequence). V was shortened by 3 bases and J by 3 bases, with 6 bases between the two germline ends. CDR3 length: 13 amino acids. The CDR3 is CASSFGVNQPQHF. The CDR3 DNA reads TGTGCCAGCAGTTTCGGCGTCAATCAGCCCCAGCATTTT.

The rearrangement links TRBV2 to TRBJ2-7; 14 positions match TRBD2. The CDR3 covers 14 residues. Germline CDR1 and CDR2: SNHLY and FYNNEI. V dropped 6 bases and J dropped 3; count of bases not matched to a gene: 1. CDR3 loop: CASRGTSGGYEQYF. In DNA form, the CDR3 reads TGTGCCAGCAGGGGGACTAGCGGGGGCTACGAGCAGTACTTC.

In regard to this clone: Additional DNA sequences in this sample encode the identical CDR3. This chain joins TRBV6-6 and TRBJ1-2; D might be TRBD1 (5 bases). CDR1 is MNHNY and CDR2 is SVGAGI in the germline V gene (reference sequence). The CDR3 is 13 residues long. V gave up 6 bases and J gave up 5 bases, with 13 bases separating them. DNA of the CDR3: TGTGCCAGCAGGCCGACGGGGGGTTATGGCTACACCTTC. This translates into CASRPTGGYGYTF.

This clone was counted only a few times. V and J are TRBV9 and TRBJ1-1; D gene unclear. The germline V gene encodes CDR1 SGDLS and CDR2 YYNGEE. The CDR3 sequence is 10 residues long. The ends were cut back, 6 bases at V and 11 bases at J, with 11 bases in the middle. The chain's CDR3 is CASTLTRAFF. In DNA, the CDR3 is TGTGCCAGCACCTTGACCCGGGCTTTCTTT. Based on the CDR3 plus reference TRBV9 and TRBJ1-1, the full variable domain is DSGVTQTPKHLITATGQRVTLRCSPRSGDLSVYWYQQSLDQGLQFLIQYYNGEERAKGNILERFSAQQFPDLHSELNLSSLELGDSALYFCASTLTRAFFGQGTRLTVV.

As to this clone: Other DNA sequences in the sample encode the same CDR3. CDR3 residues: CAWSQGGAGELFF. The CDR3 DNA follows: TGTGCCTGGAGTCAGGGCGGCGCCGGGGAGCTGTTTTTT. J is TRBJ2-2 and V is TRBV30; D is perhaps TRBD1 (5 bases). V lost 2 bases and J 6 bases, leaving 10 bases between the germline ends. Germline CDR1 GTSNPN, CDR2 SVGIG (reference sequence). This CDR3 has 13 amino acids.

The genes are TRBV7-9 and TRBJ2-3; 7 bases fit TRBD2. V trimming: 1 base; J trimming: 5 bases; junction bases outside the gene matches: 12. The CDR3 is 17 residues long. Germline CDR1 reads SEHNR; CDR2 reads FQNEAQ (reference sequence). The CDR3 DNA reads TGTGCCAGCAGCTTAGGTTTTGCGGGGGTCCTGAAAGATACGCAGTATTTT. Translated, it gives CASSLGFAGVLKDTQYF.

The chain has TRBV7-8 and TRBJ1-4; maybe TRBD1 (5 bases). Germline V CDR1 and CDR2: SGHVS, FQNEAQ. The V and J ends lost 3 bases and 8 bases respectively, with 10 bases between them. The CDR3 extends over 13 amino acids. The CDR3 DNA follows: TGTGCCAGCAGCTTCATCCAGGGCGAAAAACTGTTTTTT. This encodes CASSFIQGEKLFF.

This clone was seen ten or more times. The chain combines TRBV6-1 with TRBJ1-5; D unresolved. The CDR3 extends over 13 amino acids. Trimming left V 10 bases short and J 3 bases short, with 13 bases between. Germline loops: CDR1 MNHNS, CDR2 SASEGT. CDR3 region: CATSTQLNQPQHF. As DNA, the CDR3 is TGTGCCACCTCGACACAGCTCAATCAGCCCCAGCATTTT.

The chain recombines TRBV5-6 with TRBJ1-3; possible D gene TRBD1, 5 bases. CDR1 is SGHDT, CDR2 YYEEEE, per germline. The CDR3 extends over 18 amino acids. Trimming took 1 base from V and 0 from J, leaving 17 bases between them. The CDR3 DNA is TGTGCCAGCAGCTTGAGGGTTGGGGGTTTCGGCTCTGGAAACACCATATATTTT. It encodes CASSLRVGGFGSGNTIYF.

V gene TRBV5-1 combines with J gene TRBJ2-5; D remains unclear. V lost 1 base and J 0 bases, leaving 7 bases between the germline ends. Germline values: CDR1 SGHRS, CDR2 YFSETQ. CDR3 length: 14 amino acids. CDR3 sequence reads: CASSLFQYQETQYF. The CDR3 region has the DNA TGCGCCAGCAGCTTGTTTCAATACCAAGAGACCCAGTACTTC.

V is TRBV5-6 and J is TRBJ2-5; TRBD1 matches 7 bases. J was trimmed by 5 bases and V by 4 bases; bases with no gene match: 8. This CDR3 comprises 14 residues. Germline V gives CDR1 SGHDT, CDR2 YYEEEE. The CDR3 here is CASSGIQGRETQYF. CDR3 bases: TGTGCCAGCAGCGGAATACAGGGGCGGGAGACCCAGTACTTC.